Shown below are 27 T cell receptor beta chains from a single sample sequenced in a study of T-cell reconstitution after alpha-beta-depleted transplantation in children. During its preparation, the TCRbeta library received unique molecular identifiers. Each CDR3 protein gets one entry after TCRdb re-called the PCR reads with MiXCR. The table lists about 610,000 distinct CDR3 sequences, approximately 30% of them singletons, with 36% in the top ten. The source was PBMCs, collected before TCRalphabeta/CD19-depleted stem cell transplant. Receptors were obtained from a boy in the first two years of life with Wiskott-Aldrich syndrome, due to receive a stem cell transplant.

The chain joins TRBV19 to TRBJ2-1, with D unresolved. The CDR3 runs to 12 residues. The V end was cut by 9 bases, the J end by 0 bases, with 6 bases between. Germline V lookup: CDR1 LNHDA, CDR2 SQIVND (reference sequence). In DNA, the CDR3 is TGTGCCAGCTTGAGCTCCTACAATGAGCAGTTCTTC. It specifies CASLSSYNEQFF.

This clonotype was picked up one time. The V and J genes are TRBV11-1 and TRBJ2-1; TRBD2 agrees at 11 bases. This CDR3 has 20 amino acids. The V gene end was trimmed by 2 bases and the J gene end by 0 bases; junction bases not matched to a gene: 12. Germline-derived CDR1 and CDR2 are SGHAT and FQDESV (reference sequence). CDR3 sequence reads: CASSLWVRLAGPLSYNEQFF. The CDR3, as DNA: TGTGCCAGCAGCTTATGGGTACGACTAGCGGGGCCCCTCTCCTACAATGAGCAGTTCTTC.

The table lists this clonotype with a few counts. This chain connects TRBV3-1 to TRBJ2-5; a weak D match, TRBD2 (5 bases). Germline V lookup: CDR1 LGHDT, CDR2 YNNKEL (reference sequence). This CDR3 is 14 amino acids long. V was shortened by 2 bases and J by 1 base, with 8 bases between the two germline ends. The CDR3 DNA sequence: TGTGCCAGCAGCCAAACTAGTCGCCAAGAGACCCAGTACTTC. It encodes CASSQTSRQETQYF.

This clonotype was counted once. V and J are TRBV3-1 and TRBJ2-2, with TRBD2 matching 8 bases. V gave up 6 bases and J gave up 5 bases; unmatched junction bases: 5. The CDR3 contains 14 residues. The V gene's germline CDR1 is LGHDT and CDR2 YNNKEL (reference sequence). The CDR3 DNA reads as TGTGCCAGCAGACTAGCGGCTTCAACCGGGGAGCTGTTTTTT. Its translation: CASRLAASTGELFF.

V and J are TRBV25-1 and TRBJ2-3, with 10 bases matching TRBD2. CDR3 length: 15 amino acids. Germline CDR1 and CDR2: MGHDK and SYGVNS. The J segment lost 4 bases and the V segment lost 3 bases, leaving 4 bases of the junction unmatched. The CDR3: CASSDLAGVSDTQYF. Here the CDR3 DNA reads TGTGCCAGCAGTGACCTAGCGGGAGTTTCAGATACGCAGTATTTT.

The chain uses TRBV5-5 and TRBJ2-4, with a possible D match to TRBD2 (6 bases). CDR1 and CDR2 from the germline V gene are SGHKS and YYEKEE (reference sequence). Trimming cost V 6 bases and J 0 bases, with 16 bases left between them. The CDR3 has 16 amino acids. The CDR3: CASTRGADLAKNIQYF. Written as DNA, the CDR3 is TGTGCCAGCACCCGCGGGGCAGATCTAGCCAAAAACATTCAGTACTTC.

This clonotype was found a few times. This rearrangement joins TRBV29-1 to TRBJ2-7; no firm D call. CDR3 length: 13 residues. V gave up 0 bases and J gave up 2 bases, with 8 bases separating them. Germline assignment: CDR1 SQVTM and CDR2 ANQGSEA. The CDR3: CSVEDRNPYEQYF. The CDR3 DNA follows: TGCAGCGTTGAAGACAGGAACCCCTACGAGCAGTACTTC.

This clonotype was counted a few times. V is TRBV5-1 and J is TRBJ1-1, with no clear D. V was pared by 2 bases and J by 0 bases, with 5 bases between. The CDR3 totals 13 residues. Germline values: CDR1 SGHRS, CDR2 YFSETQ. CDR3 coding DNA: TGCGCCAGCAGCTTTTCGGTGAACACTGAAGCTTTCTTT. Translated, it gives CASSFSVNTEAFF.

The rearrangement uses TRBV5-6 and TRBJ2-7; D is perhaps TRBD2 (6 bases). Germline values: CDR1 SGHDT, CDR2 YYEEEE. The CDR3 contains 13 residues. Trimming pared 3 bases from V and 6 bases from J, leaving 13 bases between. CDR3 amino acids: CASSYGSRGEQYF. DNA of the CDR3: TGTGCCAGCAGCTACGGGAGTCGGGGCGAGCAGTACTTC.

This chain uses TRBV7-2 with TRBJ1-2; 8 bases match TRBD1. CDR1 and CDR2 from the germline V gene are SGHTA and FQGNSA. Trimming took 2 bases from V and 0 from J; bases not matched to a gene: 5. This CDR3 has 16 amino acids. The CDR3 bases are TGTGCCAGCAGCTTATTTGTGACAGGGGCTAACTATGGCTACACCTTC. The encoded protein is CASSLFVTGANYGYTF.

With respect to this clonotype: In this CDR3 the conserved last residue, phenylalanine or tryptophan, is missing, so a read error is likely. The chain combines TRBV20-1 with TRBJ2-3; 11 bases map to TRBD2. The germline V gene encodes CDR1 DFQATT and CDR2 SNEGSKA (reference sequence). Trimming took 4 bases from V and 6 from J; bases not matched to a gene: 0. This CDR3 has 12 residues. The DNA of the CDR3 is TGCAGTGCTATAGCGGGAGGGGATACGCAGTATTAT. Amino acid sequence: CSAIAGGDTQYY.

In its sample, this clonotype was seen a few times. The chain employs TRBV28 and TRBJ1-2; D call uncertain. Germline CDR1 MDHEN, CDR2 SYDVKM. There are 13 residues in the CDR3. V dropped 3 bases and J dropped 3 bases, with 8 bases sitting between them. CDR3 sequence reads: CASSFSPDYGYTF. CDR3 sequence (DNA): TGTGCCAGCAGTTTTTCCCCAGACTATGGCTACACCTTC.

The rearrangement joins TRBV29-1 to TRBJ2-1, with D perhaps matching TRBD1 (5 bases). This CDR3 has 10 residues. Trimming took off 4 bases at V and 13 bases at J, with 11 bases between the two ends. Per the germline V gene, CDR1 is SQVTM and CDR2 is ANQGSEA. The CDR3 DNA is TGCAGCGTTGGTGGGGCCAGACAGTTCTTC. Translation: CSVGGARQFF.

This chain uses TRBV5-1 with TRBJ2-7; D ambiguous. Germline assignment: CDR1 SGHRS and CDR2 YFSETQ. V lost 4 bases and J lost 3, with 14 bases in between. CDR3 length: 14 residues. CDR3 nucleotide sequence: TGCGCCAGCAGCCTGACTCAAATCCACTACGAGCAGTACTTC. Amino acids: CASSLTQIHYEQYF.

This clonotype was recorded a few times. The chain links TRBV12-5 to TRBJ2-7; D is unresolved. V lost 6 bases and J 4 bases, leaving 13 bases between the germline ends. This CDR3 is built from 13 residues. Germline loops: CDR1 LGHNT, CDR2 FRNRAP. CDR3 DNA: TGTGCTAGTGGATCTGGACGGGTTTACGAGCAGTACTTC. Translating it yields CASGSGRVYEQYF.

This clonotype came up a few times. The rearrangement joins TRBV10-3 to TRBJ2-7, with TRBD1 matching 10 bases. The V segment lost 6 bases and the J segment 6 bases; nucleotides outside the gene matches: 11. Germline CDR1 and CDR2: ENHRY and SYGVKD. The CDR3 loop spans 15 amino acids. CDR3 sequence (DNA): TGTGCCATCAGCGCCCGGACAGGGGGAAGAAGCGAGCAGTACTTC. It encodes CAISARTGGRSEQYF.

This clonotype has only a few counts. The V and J genes are TRBV5-1 and TRBJ2-5, with 9 positions matching TRBD1. V gave up 4 bases and J gave up 2 bases; unmatched junction bases: 9. Germline CDR1 and CDR2: SGHRS and YFSETQ. This CDR3 comprises 16 residues. The CDR3 is CASSGGSGTGQETQYF. For the CDR3, the DNA is TGCGCCAGCAGCGGAGGATCCGGGACAGGGCAAGAGACCCAGTACTTC.

This clonotype was seen a few times. The chain links TRBV5-1 to TRBJ2-5, with 8 bases matching TRBD2. Germline CDR1 reads SGHRS; CDR2 reads YFSETQ. Trimming took 0 bases from V and 0 from J; bases not matched to a gene: 4. The CDR3 consists of 16 residues. The CDR3 DNA sequence: TGCGCCAGCAGCTTGGTACTAGCGGACTACCAAGAGACCCAGTACTTC. It is translated as CASSLVLADYQETQYF.

This clonotype was observed many times. The rearrangement links TRBV20-1 to TRBJ2-1; TRBD2 might be the D (5 bases). The V end lost 6 bases, the J end lost 5 bases, and 8 bases lay between the germline ends. The CDR3 spans 11 residues. CDR1 and CDR2 (germline): DFQATT, SNEGSKA (reference sequence). In DNA form, the CDR3 reads TGCAGTGCACGGGATAACAATGAGCAGTTCTTC. This codes for CSARDNNEQFF.

This clonotype was seen a handful of times. The V gene is TRBV7-9, the J gene TRBJ2-1; 14 positions agree with TRBD2. There are 14 residues in the CDR3. The trim removed 5 bases at V and 9 bases at J, leaving 3 bases unmatched. CDR1 and CDR2 (germline): SEHNR, FQNEAQ (reference sequence). The CDR3 coding sequence is TGTGCCAGCAGCCCGGGACTAGCGGGAGCTGAGCAGTTCTTC. Translated, it gives CASSPGLAGAEQFF. Using reference TRBV7-9 and TRBJ2-1 for the parts outside the CDR3, the full variable domain is DTGVSQNPRHKITKRGQNVTFRCDPISEHNRLYWYRQTLGQGPEFLTYFQNEAQLEKSRLLSDRFSAERPKGSFSTLEIQRTEQGDSAMYLCASSPGLAGAEQFFGPGTRLTVL.

This chain links TRBV5-5 with TRBJ2-7, with 7 nucleotides matching TRBD2. The length of the CDR3 is 13 residues. CDR1 is SGHKS and CDR2 is YYEKEE in the germline V gene (reference sequence). V lost 6 bases and J lost 3; bases outside the gene matches: 6. The CDR3 bases are TGTGCCAGCACCCCTGGGAGGGGCTACGAGCAGTACTTC. Its translation: CASTPGRGYEQYF.

The CDR3 region has the DNA TGTGCCAGCAGCCATTACCCTAGCGGGAGCAAGATATATGAGCAGTTCTTC. This translates into CASSHYPSGSKIYEQFF. This sequence joins TRBV3-1 and TRBJ2-1; TRBD2 agrees at 10 bases. Germline V gene sequence: CDR1 LGHDT, CDR2 YNNKEL (reference sequence). This CDR3 spans 17 amino acids. The V segment lost 3 bases and the J segment 8 bases; nucleotides outside the gene matches: 13.

This clonotype was counted only a few times. The CDR3 sequence is CSARDRGYNSPLHF. The CDR3 nucleotides are TGCAGTGCTAGGGACAGGGGGTATAATTCACCCCTCCACTTT. This chain uses TRBV20-1 with TRBJ1-6; TRBD1 matches at 10 bases. The CDR3 extends over 14 amino acids. J was trimmed by 4 bases and V by 3 bases; bases with no gene match: 0. Germline CDR1 is DFQATT and CDR2 is SNEGSKA (reference sequence).

This clonotype occurred a few times. The chain combines TRBV20-1 with TRBJ2-3; 11 bases agree with TRBD2. The CDR3 has 18 amino acids. The ends lost 3 bases at V and 4 bases at J; junction bases unmatched: 15. Looked up from germline, CDR1 is DFQATT and CDR2 is SNEGSKA (reference sequence). The CDR3 DNA is TGCAGTGCTAGCCAGGGGGGGAATAGCGGGAGGGTCTCAGATACGCAGTATTTT. It translates to CSASQGGNSGRVSDTQYF.

This rearrangement joins TRBV27 to TRBJ2-1, with 14 bases that match TRBD2. Germline lookup yields CDR1 MNHEY and CDR2 SMNVEV (reference sequence). Unmatched junction bases numbered 5, after V lost 5 bases and J lost 8 bases. The CDR3 is 15 amino acids. CDR3 in DNA: TGTGCCAGCAGTCTCGGGACTAGCGGGAGCGATGAGCAGTTCTTC. Protein product: CASSLGTSGSDEQFF.

This clonotype was observed a handful of times. The chain uses TRBV5-1 and TRBJ1-4, with no clear D. Germline CDR1 is SGHRS and CDR2 is YFSETQ. CDR3 size: 14 residues. The V end lost 4 bases, the J end lost 0 bases, and 7 bases lay between the germline ends. CDR3 loop: CASSERSTNEKLFF. In DNA, the CDR3 is TGCGCCAGCAGCGAGAGATCAACTAATGAAAAACTGTTTTTT.

In DNA, the CDR3 is TGCGCCAGCAGCTTGGGGAATTCGAACACCGGGGAGCTGTTTTTT. This translates into CASSLGNSNTGELFF. The chain links TRBV5-1 to TRBJ2-2; unclear D gene. The length of the CDR3 is 15 residues. V lost 0 bases and J lost 0, with 6 bases in between. Germline V gene lookup returns CDR1 SGHRS and CDR2 YFSETQ. The full variable domain, completed using reference TRBV5-1 and TRBJ2-2, is KAGVTQTPRYLIKTRGQQVTLSCSPISGHRSVSWYQQTPGQGLQFLFEYFSETQRNKGNFPGRFSGRQFSNSRSEMNVSTLELGDSALYLCASSLGNSNTGELFFGEGSRLTVL.